This T cell receptor (beta chain) originates from a study of cytomegalovirus exposure and HLA in healthy donors (dated by TCRdb to 2016 to 2017). Looking at the study overall: An earlier analysis of 587 of the donors reported 250 to 300 Gb of sequence data and some 120 million unique TCR beta sequences from 150 million to 200 million T cells. An early release covering roughly 600 HLA-typed donors comprised 300 to 350 gigabases of sequencing data and some 79 million unique TCR sequences. Of the roughly 400 genotyped donors, 65% to 90% fell in the genetic ancestry cluster associated with self-reported Caucasian donors. The study aimed to test whether signatures of past pathogen exposure could be identified by cataloging public T cell receptors. The study profiled the T cell repertoires of more than 500 subjects by immunosequencing and related them to cytomegalovirus serostatus. Besides the first cohort of roughly 640 subjects, a separate validation cohort made up of about 120 different subjects was used. The study combined high-throughput TCR immunosequencing, statistical association of individual TCRs with disease status, and machine learning to predict cytomegalovirus infection status. To study patterns of TCR occurrence, a later analysis re-analyzed previously published TCR beta repertoires from more than 550 donors and added high-resolution HLA genotyping. In the later analysis, no new phenotypic data were used to find candidate immune exposures; instead, reliance was placed on TCR beta sequences and their occurrence across donors. In an earlier analysis of around 540 of the donors, high-throughput TCR beta sequencing was used to judge whether each TCR beta V gene segment behaved as functional or pseudogenic. Donor age, sex, ethnicity and CMV serostatus were collected together with the repertoire data. Genome-wide SNP genotypes for about 65% of the 666 donors were used in a later genetic analysis, which treated that subset as a discovery cohort. All discovery cohort repertoires had been generated on a single sequencing platform. HLA typing covered class I and class II loci at four-digit resolution. The number of donors typed differed by locus, with roughly 629-640 for A, B, C, DRB1 and DQB1, roughly 520 for DQA1, about 610 for DPA1, and around 450 for DPB1. Roughly five DR-DQ haplotypes were handled as single units for association and clustering because linkage in the cohort was strong. Across some 400 genotyped donors of the cohort, an average of approximately 220,000 unique TCR beta nucleotide sequences per donor were sequenced, and approximately 17% of those sequences were non-productive.

Notes on this clone: There is no known antigen for this receptor. No much larger clone is present one base from it, and per-base qualities are unavailable.

From a lookup of the germline V gene, CDR1 and CDR2 are SQVTM and ANQGSEA. CDR3 length: 15 amino acids, cysteine to phenylalanine. The read is trimmed to its CDR3 DNA, 45 bases read in frame from base 1. V and J are truncated by 1 base and 4 bases respectively, leaving an intervening sequence of 14 bases. The library was built by means of the immunoSEQ multiplex PCR assay. The multiplex PCR relied on a mix of 60 forward primers for TCR Vbeta segments and 13 reverse primers for TCR Jbeta segments. The CDR3 region of rearranged TCR beta genes was amplified from genomic DNA with a multiplex PCR assay. On the Illumina HiSeq System, the amplified TCR beta libraries were sequenced as 87-base-pair reads. Per the source publication's procedure: Across the roughly 600 repertoires, a later analysis counted some 80 million unique TCR beta chains, roughly 11 million of which were shared by at least two donors. Raw reads were error-corrected and collapsed into unique sequences with a nearest-neighbor algorithm that merged closely related sequences to remove PCR and sequencing errors. CDR3 sequences were aligned to IMGT reference sequences to assign V, D and J gene segments. Each retained sequence needed at least a six-nucleotide match to both a V gene segment and a J gene segment. A rearrangement counted as productive if the CDR3 had no stop codons and remained in frame with V and J, and every other rearrangement counted as non-productive. CDR3 was defined according to IMGT convention as the region running from the second conserved V-encoded cysteine to the conserved J-encoded phenylalanine. The earlier analysis of 500 to 600 of the donors excluded sequences that lacked an unambiguous match to a single V gene segment. An earlier analysis of several hundred of the donors called V segments functional above 56.7% productive rearrangements and segregating when the between-donor standard deviation exceeded 5%. A statistical classification framework was built to diagnose cytomegalovirus status from the catalog of TCR beta chain sequences. In a later analysis, V and J genes were assigned by comparing TCR nucleotide sequences against IMGT/GENE-DB human TR gene sequences. A later analysis assigned CDR3 sequences and most-parsimonious VDJ recombination scenarios with the TCRdist pipeline. In a later analysis, every TCR beta chain was defined by the combination of its CDR3 amino acid sequence and its V-gene family, and reads without a unique V-gene family were dropped. As a way to deal with suspected cross-contamination and a sequencing artifact, a later analysis dropped 450 to 700 nucleotide sequences that were highly shared and had low generation probability. For each public chain, a later analysis derived a clonal expansion index from normalized ranks of inferred template counts within each repertoire. Generation probabilities in a later analysis came from a VDJ recombination model fitted to out-of-frame rearrangements, and those results were checked against IGoR. Hypergeometric tests were used in a later analysis to score TCR-TCR, TCR-HLA and TCR-CMV co-occurrence, with a repertoire-size bias correction applied to the TCR pairs. In a later analysis, false discovery rates were estimated by permuting HLA or CMV assignments 20 times. In a later analysis, co-occurring TCRs were grouped with DBSCAN, and TCRdist sequence similarity was added when clustering was performed within HLA-allele-positive subsets. Co-occurrence clustering excluded repertoires with fewer than 30,000 or more than 120,000 public chains, plus five with anomalous nucleotide sharing. What TCRdb holds here is the immuneACCESS table cut down to in-frame rearrangements. Part of the clones is not present; checked against another copy, under half of the missing clones reflect an unresolved V gene, and the others are unexplained. V and J calls and clone size come straight from that table; D and trimming were deduced from the DNA. The sample table lists approximately 170,000 clones, 60% to 80% of them with a count of one. 4% to 5% of the sample belongs to the ten largest clones.

The cohort comprised 710 or so healthy bone marrow donors. All cohort members were sampled while nominally healthy, although unrecorded immune exposures were likely present. The donor tested CMV seropositive and was one of the 289 seropositive cohort members. A peripheral blood sample was provided by each donor, and peripheral blood mononuclear cells were used for TCR beta sequencing. Genomic DNA extraction from the blood cell samples was performed with the Qiagen DNeasy Blood Extraction Kit. The investigation overall reported the following: Some IMGT-functional V segments, including TRBV6-2 and TRBV6-3, could not be distinguished by the 87-base-pair reads and were therefore excluded. The only immune exposure information available for the cohort was CMV serostatus. Several of the top co-occurrence clusters appeared to be linked to parvovirus B19, influenza, CMV and Epstein-Barr virus, according to a later analysis. Most CMV-associated TCR beta chains appeared to be HLA-restricted in a later analysis, and the HLA associations seemed to be driven largely by CMV exposure. In an earlier analysis of about 600 of the donors, most TCR beta V segments appeared in productive rearrangements about 90% or about 30% of the time, broadly matching IMGT annotations. Three of the identified cytomegalovirus-associated TCR beta chains were confirmed in vitro to be specific for cytomegalovirus antigens. A cluster of highly shared sequence variants was judged likely to be a technical artifact of the sequencing pipeline. A later analysis found that TCR association rates varied across HLA loci, with DRB1 alleles showing the most associated TCRs and HLA-C alleles the fewest. Because HLA typing was missing for some donors at each locus, association tests included only the typed subset. In this cohort, only TCR beta chains were sequenced, and detectable features were limited by the absence of alpha or paired-chain data. Assigning TCR associations to individual alleles was difficult when HLA alleles, especially DR and DQ, strongly co-occurred. At a false discovery rate of 0.05, a later analysis linked fewer than 20,000 TCR beta sequences to specific HLA alleles. While some public TCRs were present in many individuals, most TCR sequences turned up only very rarely across donors. A later genetic analysis reported fewer N-insertions in productive TCRs among donors in an Asian-associated ancestry cluster than the approximately 700-donor mean. Sequencing depth was assumed to be roughly uniform across donors in the presence/absence analyses, though that assumption may not hold. A further reported finding was that TCR beta sequences accurately predicted the HLA-A and HLA-B alleles for most subjects in the first cohort. In both the original and validation cohorts, the classifier was reported to diagnose cytomegalovirus status with high specificity and sensitivity. Because counts were too low, some 17 rarely observed V segments, including chromosome 9 orphons, were excluded from the earlier analysis of about 500 of the donors. According to the authors, the approach could potentially be generalized to other disease states and immunological phenotypes. Compared with equally common non-associated chains, HLA-associated TCR beta chains in a later analysis were more clonally expanded and had lower generation probabilities. In the study, 150 to 200 TCR beta chains were listed as associated with cytomegalovirus. Linkage disequilibrium might explain the correlated functional status among segregating V segments, but an unknown experimental factor could not be ruled out. A later genetic analysis associated a missense DCLRE1C variant with V-gene and J-gene trimming of TCR beta chains, and an independent cohort replicated the association.

In this chain, TRBV29-1 is recombined with TRBJ1-3; tentative D gene TRBD1, with 6 bases matching. What was sequenced was PBMCs. The clonotype originates from a man younger than 35 in good health and CMV-seropositive. The CDR3 is CSVEGAGEVGNTIYF. The nucleotides are TGCAGCGTTGAAGGGGCAGGGGAAGTCGGAAACACCATATATTTT.